This TCR beta chain was documented in a study of blood T cell repertoires in COVID-19. Per the original methods: Nucleated cell counts were estimated from reference gene primer amplification. TCRdb's table, derived via immunoSEQ multiplex PCR, lists solely in-frame clones and lacks some. The V and J calls and clone size are taken from that table; D and trimming were inferred from the DNA. The data contain some 150,000 clones, roughly 90% of them singletons. CDR1 and CDR2 (germline): SGHAT, FQNNGV. The ends lost 4 bases at V and 2 bases at J; junction bases unmatched: 9. The CDR3 sequence is 16 residues long.

The sample comprised peripheral blood. J is TRBJ1-2 and V is TRBV11-2, with 8 nucleotides matching TRBD1. This receptor was obtained from a man aged 55 to 69 with acute or convalescent COVID-19. This CDR3 is CASSSPGQGGNYGYTF. In DNA form, the CDR3 reads TGTGCCAGCAGCTCACCCGGACAGGGCGGGAACTATGGCTACACCTTC.